Listed below are T cell receptor beta chains from one sample, sequenced in a study of T cells after posttransplantation cyclophosphamide. Here immunoSEQ multiplex PCR was the method, and the copy in TCRdb shows in-frame clones only, minus some. This sample has some 1,700 clones, each found more than once. Material: PBMCs, obtained about 370 days after allogeneic stem cell transplant with posttransplant cyclophosphamide. The receptors originated from a male patient between 55 and 70 years old who received an allogeneic stem cell transplant from an unrelated donor, was CMV-positive, and had acute and chronic GVHD. Some of these T cells may belong to the graft donor. Both conserved end residues are part of each CDR3. A D gene is named only where the DNA matches it firmly. Size tells how often a clone was seen (once, few, many) or the class of an expanded clone, and some rows leave it out.

cdr3_nt: TGTGCCACCAGCGGGGGAGGACTGACGGCCCCCCCGCAGTATTTT
cdr3_aa: CATSGGGLTAPPQYF
clone_size: medium-sized
j_call: TRBJ2-3
v_call: TRBV15
d_call: NA

cdr3_nt: TGTGCCTGGAAAAGAGCGGGAGGTTCCTACAATGAGCAGTTCTTC
cdr3_aa: CAWKRAGGSYNEQFF
clone_size: NA
j_call: TRBJ2-1
v_call: TRBV30
d_call: TRBD2

cdr3_nt: TGTGCCTGGAGCGCCATCCTCGGGTATGGCTACACCTTC
cdr3_aa: CAWSAILGYGYTF
clone_size: medium-sized
j_call: TRBJ1-2
v_call: TRBV30
d_call: NA

cdr3_nt: TGTGCCAGCAGTTTATGGCCCGGGGACAGCCCCTTGAGAGGCTCTGGGGCCAACGTCCTGACTTTC
cdr3_aa: CASSLWPGDSPLRGSGANVLTF
clone_size: medium-sized
j_call: TRBJ2-6
v_call: TRBV27
d_call: TRBD1

cdr3_nt: TGTGCCAGCAGCCCGGGACAACAGATAGCCAAAAACATTCAGTACTTC
cdr3_aa: CASSPGQQIAKNIQYF
clone_size: medium-sized
j_call: TRBJ2-4
v_call: TRBV27
d_call: NA

cdr3_nt: TGTGCCAGCAGAACGCCTAGCGGGAACTCCTACGAGCAGTACTTC
cdr3_aa: CASRTPSGNSYEQYF
clone_size: medium-sized
j_call: TRBJ2-7
v_call: TRBV6-5
d_call: TRBD2

cdr3_nt: TGTGCCTACCATCGAGATAACAGGGTAGCCTACGAGCAGTACTTC
cdr3_aa: CAYHRDNRVAYEQYF
clone_size: NA
j_call: TRBJ2-7
v_call: TRBV30
d_call: NA

cdr3_nt: TGTGCCAGCAGCTCCGGTGGGACTTCCTACAATGAGCAGTTCTTC
cdr3_aa: CASSSGGTSYNEQFF
clone_size: medium-sized
j_call: TRBJ2-1
v_call: TRBV5-4
d_call: NA

cdr3_nt: TGTGCCAGTAGCGAAGGGGGAAGCACTGAAGCTTTCTTT
cdr3_aa: CASSEGGSTEAFF
clone_size: many
j_call: TRBJ1-1
v_call: TRBV19
d_call: NA

cdr3_nt: TGTGCCAGTAGCTACGTTGGAAGACAGAACACTGAAGCTTTCTTT
cdr3_aa: CASSYVGRQNTEAFF
clone_size: medium-sized
j_call: TRBJ1-1
v_call: TRBV19
d_call: NA

cdr3_nt: TGCGCCAGCAGCCAAGTCAAACAGATCGGGGAGCTGTTTTTT
cdr3_aa: CASSQVKQIGELFF
clone_size: NA
j_call: TRBJ2-2
v_call: TRBV4-3
d_call: NA

cdr3_nt: TGCGCCAGCAGCCGGGGGGGGATGAGTGAAAAACTGTTTTTT
cdr3_aa: CASSRGGMSEKLFF
clone_size: large
j_call: TRBJ1-4
v_call: TRBV5-1
d_call: NA

cdr3_nt: TGCGCCAGCAGCCAACCCGGGACAGGCTATGGCTACACCTTC
cdr3_aa: CASSQPGTGYGYTF
clone_size: few
j_call: TRBJ1-2
v_call: TRBV4-1
d_call: TRBD1

cdr3_nt: TGTGCCAGCAGCGTAGGCTCCGGACAGGGTTTAGAGCAGTACTTC
cdr3_aa: CASSVGSGQGLEQYF
clone_size: many
j_call: TRBJ2-7
v_call: TRBV9
d_call: TRBD1

cdr3_nt: TGTGCCAGCAGGGAGTCATATGGCTACACCTTC
cdr3_aa: CASRESYGYTF
clone_size: medium-sized
j_call: TRBJ1-2
v_call: TRBV6-1
d_call: NA

cdr3_nt: TGTGCCAGCAGCTTGACAGGGGCGTCGGGGAACACTGAAGCTTTCTTT
cdr3_aa: CASSLTGASGNTEAFF
clone_size: NA
j_call: TRBJ1-1
v_call: TRBV7-2
d_call: TRBD1

cdr3_nt: TGTGCCTGGAGTGGGACAGCATATGGCTACACCTTC
cdr3_aa: CAWSGTAYGYTF
clone_size: medium-sized
j_call: TRBJ1-2
v_call: TRBV30
d_call: NA